The clone carrying this T cell receptor (beta chain) was picked up a small number of times. Its cognate antigen is unknown. This record belongs to a study of blood T cells in healthy people across ages. For the study at large: About one barcoded beta molecule per two T cells came from capture by template switching.

Alongside a J-beta primer mix, a sample-barcoded 5' primer served in a second PCR lasting roughly 7 to 12 cycles. Using its own MiXCR run on the 5' RACE reads, TCRdb lists one record per CDR3 protein. The table has about 580,000 distinct CDR3 sequences, 40% to 50% seen once. Study-level findings and limits: The donors' CMV status was not determined, possibly confounding changes in expanded clonotypes. Long-lived donors carried more naive CD4+ cells and greater diversity than aged donors.

V shed 1 base and J shed 9 bases, with 10 bases lying between them. Germline V gene lookup returns CDR1 SGHTA and CDR2 FQGNSA. The CDR3 is made up of 13 amino acids. Caucasian individuals from Russia who were healthy and aged about 6 to 95 acted as donors. The clonotype comes from a man older than 75 in good health. The sample comprised blood. The chain couples TRBV7-2 to TRBJ2-1, with no clear D. CDR3 nucleotide sequence: TGTGCCAGCAGCTTAGTTTCTATGGGTGAGCAGTTCTTC. It encodes CASSLVSMGEQFF.